This entry features one TCR beta chain sequence. Its specificity is not known. The length of the CDR3 is 15 residues. The V end lost 0 bases, the J end lost 3 bases, and 9 bases lay between the germline ends. Germline-derived CDR1 and CDR2 are LGHDT and YNNKEL (reference sequence). The record originates from a study of T cells after yellow fever vaccination. Study-wide results and caveats: Most primary-vaccination clones reappeared after the booster (about 97% CD4, roughly 90% CD8).

Each CDR3 protein gets one entry after TCRdb re-called the 5' RACE reads with MiXCR. The sample records roughly 300,000 distinct CDR3 sequences, 8.1% being singletons. The sequencing used PBMCs, collected about 49 days after the first yellow fever vaccination. The gene calls are TRBV3-1 and TRBJ2-1; D is unresolved. This TCR was recovered from a man between 18 and 35 years old who received the YFV17D yellow fever vaccine. CDR3 loop: CASSQESGVYNEQFF. The CDR3 DNA reads TGTGCCAGCAGCCAAGAGTCCGGAGTCTACAATGAGCAGTTCTTC.